Reported below is one T cell receptor beta chain. What it binds is not known. Some clones are missing from TCRdb's copy, which holds only in-frame ones; the method was immunoSEQ multiplex PCR. The sample gives approximately 120,000 clones, roughly 90% of which show up once; roughly 3.9% is in the top ten. This record comes from a study of T cell responses to AZD1222 COVID-19 vaccine. General study findings and limits: Spike-specific TCR breadth and depth were elevated following two AZD1222 doses.

Sequencing used peripheral blood, obtained on day 0 of AZD1222 vaccination. The TCR comes from an adult in good health.

CDR3 DNA: TGTGCCAGCAGCCAAGCAGGGCGTTATGGCTACACCTTC. Amino acids: CASSQAGRYGYTF. V usage is TRBV14 and J usage is TRBJ1-2; TRBD1 is a possible D gene (5 bases). Germline assignment: CDR1 SGHDN and CDR2 FVKESK. The CDR3 covers 13 residues. V was cut by 1 base and J by 5 bases, with 8 bases left in between. The whole variable domain, filled in from reference TRBV14 and TRBJ1-2, reads EAGVTQFPSHSVIEKGQTVTLRCDPISGHDNLYWYRRVMGKEIKFLLHFVKESKQDESGMPNNRFLAERTGGTYSTLKVQPAELEDSGVYFCASSQAGRYGYTFGSGTRLTVV.